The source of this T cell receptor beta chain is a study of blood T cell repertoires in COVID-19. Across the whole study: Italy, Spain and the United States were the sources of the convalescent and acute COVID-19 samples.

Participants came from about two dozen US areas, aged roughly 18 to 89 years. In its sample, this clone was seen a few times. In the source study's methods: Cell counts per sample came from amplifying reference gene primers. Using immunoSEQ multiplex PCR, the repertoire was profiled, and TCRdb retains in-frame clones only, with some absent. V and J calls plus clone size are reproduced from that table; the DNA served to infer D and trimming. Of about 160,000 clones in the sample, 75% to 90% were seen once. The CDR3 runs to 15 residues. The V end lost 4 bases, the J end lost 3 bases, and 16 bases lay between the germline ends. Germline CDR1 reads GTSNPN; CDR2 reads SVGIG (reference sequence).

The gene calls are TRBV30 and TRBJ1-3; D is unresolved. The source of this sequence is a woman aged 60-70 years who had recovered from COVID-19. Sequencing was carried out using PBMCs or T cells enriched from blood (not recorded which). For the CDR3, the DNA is TGTGCCTGGAATGTTCCCCGATACTTTGGAAACACCATATATTTT. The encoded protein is CAWNVPRYFGNTIYF.